What follows are 12 T cell receptor beta chains derived from one specimen sequenced in a study of control samples from healthy donors and cancer patients. Using immunoSEQ multiplex PCR, the repertoire was profiled, and TCRdb retains in-frame clones only, with some absent. The table includes 120,000 or so clones, almost 95% detected once. The sequenced material came from PBMCs. Source of these receptors: a man older than 75 with head and neck cancer.

CDR3 sequence reads: CASSPWTGEEAFF. CDR3 nucleotide sequence: TGCGCCAGCAGCCCATGGACAGGGGAAGAAGCTTTCTTT. The chain combines TRBV4-1 with TRBJ1-1; 9 bases fit TRBD1. Per the germline V gene, CDR1 is MGHRA and CDR2 is YSYEKL. The CDR3 extends over 13 amino acids. Trimming removed 4 bases from V and 8 bases from J; junction bases left unmatched: 5.

The chain links TRBV9 to TRBJ2-5; D might be TRBD1 or TRBD2, each matching 5 bases. V shed 6 bases and J shed 2 bases, with 11 bases lying between them. The V gene's germline CDR1 is SGDLS and CDR2 YYNGEE. The CDR3 is 13 amino acids. CDR3 residues: CASTLGPQETQYF. The CDR3 DNA follows: TGTGCCAGCACTCTGGGACCACAAGAGACCCAGTACTTC.

This clone was seen a single time. The chain carries TRBV4-1 and TRBJ1-1; no reliable D call. This CDR3 has 14 amino acids. The V gene lost 5 bases and the J gene lost 6 bases, with 16 bases spanning the gap. Germline V CDR1 and CDR2: MGHRA, YSYEKL. The CDR3, as DNA: TGCGCCAGCAGCTACTTGGTCAGAACCGCTGAAGCTTTCTTT. Translated, it gives CASSYLVRTAEAFF.

V is TRBV6-2 or TRBV6-3 and J is TRBJ1-5; TRBD1 matches at 9 bases. The CDR3 is 15 amino acids. J gave up 3 bases and V 4 bases, and 4 bases lay outside the gene matches. Germline-derived CDR1 and CDR2 are MNHEY and SVGEGT. The CDR3 here is CASSSGTGINQPQHF. The CDR3 DNA reads TGTGCCAGCAGTTCCGGGACAGGGATCAATCAGCCCCAGCATTTT.

The chain links TRBV25-1 to TRBJ2-7, with 7 bases fitting TRBD2. This CDR3 spans 15 amino acids. Germline CDR1 reads MGHDK; CDR2 reads SYGVNS. V lost 1 base to trimming and J lost 7 bases; unmatched junction nucleotides: 10. The DNA for the CDR3 is TGTGCCAGCAGTGAATCGGGAGGACCAGGCTATGAGCAGTACTTC. It codes for CASSESGGPGYEQYF.

This clone is a singleton in its sample. This chain uses TRBV19 with TRBJ1-1, with a tentative D call TRBD1 (5 bases). Germline CDR1 reads LNHDA; CDR2 reads SQIVND (reference sequence). The CDR3 has 15 residues. The V gene lost 1 base and the J gene lost 3 bases, with 12 bases spanning the gap. The CDR3: CASSIVRGGDTEAFF. CDR3 bases: TGTGCCAGTAGTATAGTTAGGGGTGGTGACACTGAAGCTTTCTTT.

The V and J genes are TRBV30 and TRBJ2-5; D is undetermined. This CDR3 is built from 12 residues. Germline lookup yields CDR1 GTSNPN and CDR2 SVGIG (reference sequence). V was shortened by 0 bases and J by 5 bases, with 7 bases between the two germline ends. The CDR3 nucleotides are TGTGCCTGGAGTGTATTTGGCGAGACCCAGTACTTC. Residues: CAWSVFGETQYF. Using reference TRBV30 and TRBJ2-5 for the parts outside the CDR3, the full variable domain is SQTIHQWPATLVQPVGSPLSLECTVEGTSNPNLYWYRQAAGRGLQLLFYSVGIGQISSEVPQNLSASRPQDRQFILSSKKLLLSDSGFYLCAWSVFGETQYFGPGTRLLVL.

V gene TRBV21-1 combines with J gene TRBJ2-7; the tabulated D call, TRBD1, remains unverified against the DNA. TRBV21-1 is classified as a pseudogene. This CDR3 is built from 12 residues. CDR3 amino acids: CASSKAHYEQYF. The CDR3 DNA reads as TGTGCCAGCAGCAAAGCCCATTACGAGCAGTACTTC.

V usage is TRBV4-1 and J usage is TRBJ2-1, with TRBD1 matching over 10 bases. From germline, CDR1 is MGHRA and CDR2 YSYEKL. V dropped 4 bases and J dropped 8; count of bases not matched to a gene: 8. CDR3 length: 15 amino acids. The CDR3 DNA follows: TGCGCCAGCAGCCCCGGCGGACAGGGGGTATATGAGCAGTTCTTC. Translated, it gives CASSPGGQGVYEQFF.

This clone was counted a single time. The chain carries TRBV5-1 and TRBJ2-7, with 9 nucleotides matching TRBD2. CDR1 and CDR2 (germline): SGHRS, YFSETQ. V was clipped by 0 bases and J by 0 bases; unmatched bases: 1. This CDR3 spans 15 amino acids. CDR3 coding DNA: TGCGCCAGCAGCTTGGGTAGCGGGAGCTCCTACGAGCAGTACTTC. This gives the protein CASSLGSGSSYEQYF.

V is TRBV19 and J is TRBJ1-1; D unclear. Looked up from germline, CDR1 is LNHDA and CDR2 is SQIVND (reference sequence). V was pared by 11 bases and J by 11 bases, with 12 bases between. This CDR3 comprises 9 residues. The CDR3 DNA is TGTGCCTCGGGTGGCGGGGCTTTCTTT. Amino acid sequence: CASGGGAFF.

J is TRBJ1-2 and V is TRBV5-5, with D perhaps matching TRBD1 (5 bases). The CDR3 is made up of 17 amino acids. CDR1 and CDR2 (germline): SGHKS, YYEKEE (reference sequence). Trimming cost V 0 bases and J 11 bases, with 26 bases left between them. Here the CDR3 reads CASSLGGLKGWGRAYTF. CDR3 nucleotide sequence: TGTGCCAGCAGCTTGGGGGGCTTAAAGGGTTGGGGCAGGGCGTACACCTTC.